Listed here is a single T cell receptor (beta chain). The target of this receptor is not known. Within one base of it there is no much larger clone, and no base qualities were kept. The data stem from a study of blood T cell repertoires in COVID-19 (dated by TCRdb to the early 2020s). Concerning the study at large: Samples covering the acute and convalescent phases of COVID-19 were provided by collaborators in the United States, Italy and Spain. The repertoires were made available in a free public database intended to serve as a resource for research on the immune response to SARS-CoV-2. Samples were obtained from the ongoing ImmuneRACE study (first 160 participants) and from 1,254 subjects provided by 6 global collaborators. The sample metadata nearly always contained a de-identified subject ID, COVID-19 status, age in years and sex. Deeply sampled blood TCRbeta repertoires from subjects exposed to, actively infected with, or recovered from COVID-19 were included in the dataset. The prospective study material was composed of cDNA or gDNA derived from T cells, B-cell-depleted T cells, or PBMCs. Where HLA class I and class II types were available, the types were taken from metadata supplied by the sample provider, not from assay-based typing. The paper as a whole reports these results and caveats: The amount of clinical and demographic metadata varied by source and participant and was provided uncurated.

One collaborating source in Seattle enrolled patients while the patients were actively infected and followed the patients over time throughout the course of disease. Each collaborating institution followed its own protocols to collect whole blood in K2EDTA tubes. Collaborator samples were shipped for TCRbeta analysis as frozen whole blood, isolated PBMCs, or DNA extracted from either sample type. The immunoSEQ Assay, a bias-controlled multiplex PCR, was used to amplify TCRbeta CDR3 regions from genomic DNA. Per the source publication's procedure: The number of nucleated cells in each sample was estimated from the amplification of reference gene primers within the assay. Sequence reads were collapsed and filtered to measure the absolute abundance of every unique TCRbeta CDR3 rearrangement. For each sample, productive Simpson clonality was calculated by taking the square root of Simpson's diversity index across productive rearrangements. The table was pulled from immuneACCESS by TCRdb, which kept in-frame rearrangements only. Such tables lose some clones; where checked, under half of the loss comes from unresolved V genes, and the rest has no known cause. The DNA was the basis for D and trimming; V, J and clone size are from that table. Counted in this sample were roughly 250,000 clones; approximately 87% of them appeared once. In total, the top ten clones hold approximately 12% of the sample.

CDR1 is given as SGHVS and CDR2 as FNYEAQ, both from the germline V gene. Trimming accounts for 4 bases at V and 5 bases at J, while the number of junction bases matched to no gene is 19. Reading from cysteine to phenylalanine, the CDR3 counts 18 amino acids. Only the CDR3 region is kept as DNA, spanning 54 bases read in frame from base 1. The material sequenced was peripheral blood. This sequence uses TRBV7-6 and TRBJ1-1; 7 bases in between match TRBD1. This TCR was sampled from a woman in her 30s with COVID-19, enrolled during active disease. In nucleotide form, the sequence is TGTGCCAGCAGCTCGCCCAAGCGACAGGGAAAGGGTAGAACTGAAGCTTTCTTT. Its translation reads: CASSSPKRQGKGRTEAFF.